This TCR beta chain is drawn from a study of cytomegalovirus exposure and HLA in healthy donors. In the study overall: Unique TCRs numbering around 85 million, obtained from HLA-typed donors, made up an early data release. Notes on the study in general: A later analysis found most CMV-associated TCR beta chains apparently HLA-restricted. Later, TCR association rates were found to vary by HLA locus, highest for DRB1 and lowest for HLA-C. What a later analysis showed was that several of the most significant clusters appeared linked to common viral pathogens.

Concerning this clone itself: Antigen specificity is unknown.

Looked up from germline, CDR1 is MDHEN and CDR2 is SYDVKM. The CDR3 is made up of 16 amino acids. V shed 5 bases and J 6 bases; nucleotides not matched to a gene: 12. The primer mix had 60 Vbeta and 13 Jbeta primers. Clones were read by immunoSEQ multiplex PCR, and TCRdb kept only the in-frame ones, dropping some. Among about 140,000 clones listed, roughly 80% were seen once. The sequence was obtained from a female donor in good health and CMV-seronegative. Sequences were obtained from PBMCs. The chain is built from TRBV28 and TRBJ1-4, with TRBD1 identical over 7 bases. CDR3 protein: CASSPRDRALDEKLFF. In nucleotides, the CDR3 is TGTGCCAGCAGTCCGAGAGACAGGGCCTTAGATGAAAAACTGTTTTTT.